The T cell receptor beta chain under discussion was sequenced for a study of neoadjuvant anti-PD-1 for oral cavity cancer (dated by TCRdb to 2020 to 2023). About the full investigation: Three to four biweekly doses of nivolumab at 3 mg/kg were mostly administered to patients before curative-intent surgical resection. Patients without progression received a fourth nivolumab dose around day 43 and underwent definitive surgical resection on days 50-56. Under RECIST 1.1, a patient counted as a responder if showing complete response, partial response or stable disease, and as a non-responder if showing progression. The parent correlative cohort had around 13 patients and a response rate of more than 25%.

Taken from the germline V gene, the CDR1 and CDR2 loops are MNHEY and SVGAGI. At the junction V is shortened by 0 bases and J by 6 bases, with 14 bases in between. The CDR3 holds 15 amino acids from the cysteine to the phenylalanine. The entry retains the CDR3 DNA only, 45 bases that are in frame from base 1. For deep sequencing, PBMC libraries mostly used around 0.45 ug of input genomic DNA, with six replicates for each sample. The immunoSEQ hsTCRbeta kit was used to prepare TCRbeta libraries, following the manufacturer's instructions. The finished libraries were brought together in one pool at roughly 2.7 nM, which was then read using an Illumina NovaSeq 6000 S4 flow cell. Per the authors' processing: The immunoSEQ Analyzer was used for raw data preprocessing and quality control. The analysis was restricted to productive rearrangements, with each unique CDR3 amino acid sequence defining a clonotype. Repertoire clonality was estimated as the Gini-Simpson index, which was calculated using the R package tcR. Student's t test was used to compare Gini indices, and Pearson correlation was used to assess associations with tumor size change. As stored in TCRdb, this immuneACCESS dataset retains in-frame rearrangements with V and J assigned. A fraction of the clones does not appear; measured against another copy, unresolved V genes explain less than half of the discrepancy, and the remainder lacks a known reason. V and J calls and clone size are copied from that table; D and trimming were computed from the DNA. For this sample the table gives 11,000 to 15,000 clones, of which around 70% were detected only once. The ten most abundant clones make up about 3% of the sample.

What the research found in general, with its limitations: After neoadjuvant nivolumab, non-responders showed significantly higher T cell clonality (Gini index) in PBMCs than responders did. The TCR analyses had only three patients in each response group, and the authors called for validation in larger cohorts. Higher pretreatment blood TCRbeta clonality and lower post-treatment tumor TCRbeta clonality were correlated with higher pretreatment blood Treg/Th17 ratios.

As for this clone: Its target antigen remains unknown. It has no much larger one-base neighbor in the sample; base qualities were not kept.

The time point tag for this specimen amounts to: after neoadjuvant nivolumab, at surgical resection. The patients had newly diagnosed stage II-IVA oral cavity squamous cell carcinoma and had not received any prior systemic or radiation treatment. Everyone in the cohort had locally advanced, HPV-negative oral cavity squamous cell carcinoma. Peripheral blood mononuclear cells were analyzed directly and were not maintained or expanded in culture. The samples were obtained from a longitudinal correlative study of a single-arm phase II trial testing neoadjuvant nivolumab in oral cavity squamous cell carcinoma. Genomic DNA-based TCRbeta sequencing was performed on subject-matched pre- and post-treatment PBMCs and tumors from three responders and three non-responders. Peripheral blood mononuclear cells were collected before nivolumab treatment and again after treatment, at the time of surgery. The Maxwell RSC DNA from Cells kit was used to isolate genomic DNA from PBMCs.

The sequencing here drew on PBMCs, taken after nivolumab (anti-PD-1) treatment. This chain is built from TRBV6-5 and TRBJ1-1; the best D guess is TRBD1, with 6 bases matching. This sequence originates from a person between 40 and 85 years old with oral cavity squamous cell carcinoma. The nucleotides read TGTGCCAGCAGTTACTCGCACAGGGTAGGATCTGAAGCTTTCTTT. Translated, it gives CASSYSHRVGSEAFF.